A selection of T cell receptor beta chains follows, all from one sample in a study of blood T cell repertoires in COVID-19. The data were produced by immunoSEQ multiplex PCR, yet TCRdb's version contains in-frame clones alone and is incomplete. The top ten hold around 28% of the sample, which has 55,000 to 80,000 clones, approximately 86% seen once. The material sequenced was peripheral blood. The receptors originated from a man aged 50 to 60 with acute or convalescent COVID-19. Each CDR3 is given with its conserved first and last residue. D genes are given only for firm matches. Clone size, where shown, is once, few, many, or a class for clones that have expanded.

V gene	clone size	J gene	D gene	CDR3 protein	CDR3 DNA
TRBV19	-	TRBJ2-2	TRBD1	CASRDRAKTGELFF	TGTGCCAGCCGGGACAGGGCCAAGACCGGGGAGCTGTTTTTT
TRBV20-1	-	TRBJ1-1	-	CSASPGSWGTEAFF	TGCAGTGCTAGTCCGGGATCTTGGGGCACTGAAGCTTTCTTT
TRBV6-1	-	TRBJ2-7	-	CASSENGAEQYF	TGTGCCAGCAGTGAAAATGGAGCCGAGCAGTACTTC
TRBV4-1	-	TRBJ1-4	-	CASSQEVSVKLFF	TGCGCCAGCAGCCAAGAGGTGTCGGTTAAACTGTTTTTT
TRBV30	-	TRBJ1-4	-	CAYTNGRVEKLFF	TGTGCATATACGAATGGGAGGGTTGAAAAACTGTTTTTT
TRBV18	-	TRBJ2-4	-	CASSPRQLVAKNIQYF	TGTGCCAGCTCACCCCGTCAACTAGTAGCCAAAAACATTCAGTACTTC
TRBV6-5	-	TRBJ1-3	-	CASSTGYGNTIYF	TGTGCCAGCAGCACCGGTTATGGAAACACCATATATTTT
TRBV7-9	-	TRBJ2-1	-	CASTATNEQFF	TGTGCCAGCACAGCGACTAATGAGCAGTTCTTC
TRBV4-1	once	TRBJ2-5	-	CASSPPGLRQETQYF	TGCGCCAGCAGCCCCCCGGGACTCCGCCAAGAGACCCAGTACTTC
TRBV11-3	-	TRBJ2-7	TRBD1	CASSPGQTTSYEQYF	TGTGCCAGCAGCCCGGGACAGACGACCTCCTACGAGCAGTACTTC
TRBV7-3	-	TRBJ2-1	-	CASSLSQGSYNEQFF	TGTGCCAGCAGCTTATCACAGGGCTCCTACAATGAGCAGTTCTTC
TRBV10-1	-	TRBJ2-3	TRBD1	CASSVNRGQDTQYF	TGCGCCAGCAGTGTAAACAGGGGGCAAGATACGCAGTATTTT
TRBV19	-	TRBJ1-1	TRBD1	CASSPLDRGNTEAFF	TGTGCCAGTAGTCCCCTAGACAGGGGGAACACTGAAGCTTTCTTT
TRBV7-6	-	TRBJ1-3	TRBD1	CASSPRQGLENTIYF	TGTGCCAGCAGCCCCCGACAGGGACTGGAAAACACCATATATTTT
TRBV25-1	-	TRBJ2-5	-	CASSEYFQTWGRETQYF	TGTGCCAGCAGTGAATATTTCCAGACTTGGGGGCGAGAGACCCAGTACTTC
TRBV30	-	TRBJ1-6	-	CAWRNRPDNSPLHF	TGTGCCTGGAGAAACAGGCCAGATAATTCACCCCTCCACTTT
TRBV10-3	-	TRBJ2-7	TRBD2	CAISGQGRGATYEQYF	TGTGCCATCAGTGGTCAGGGGCGGGGGGCAACCTACGAGCAGTACTTC
TRBV4-1	-	TRBJ1-2	-	CASSPWRSRSNYGYTF	TGCGCCAGCAGCCCCTGGAGGAGTAGGTCTAACTATGGCTACACCTTC
TRBV9	-	TRBJ2-1	-	CASSAGSLEEQFF	TGTGCCAGCAGCGCGGGGAGTCTAGAGGAGCAGTTCTTC
TRBV23-1	-	TRBJ1-5	-	CASSQSDGRGDNQPQHF	TGCGCCAGCAGTCAATCGGATGGCAGGGGAGACAATCAGCCCCAGCATTTT
TRBV6-4	-	TRBJ2-2	-	CASRESGNTGELFF	TGTGCCAGCCGAGAATCGGGGAACACCGGGGAGCTGTTTTTT
TRBV5-6	-	TRBJ1-6	-	CASSGAGPSPLHF	TGTGCCAGCAGCGGGGCTGGCCCTTCACCCCTCCACTTT
TRBV6-1	-	TRBJ1-1	-	CASSELDRNTEAFF	TGTGCCAGCAGTGAACTTGACAGGAACACTGAAGCTTTCTTT
TRBV3-1/TRBV3-2	-	TRBJ2-7	-	CASSPLGDEQYF	TGTGCCAGCAGCCCCCTCGGGGACGAGCAGTACTTC
TRBV29-1	-	TRBJ1-2	TRBD1	CSVGIGTGINYGYTF	TGCAGCGTTGGGATCGGGACAGGGATTAACTATGGCTACACCTTC
TRBV11-3	-	TRBJ2-2	TRBD2	CASSLHTSGKNTGELFF	TGTGCCAGCAGCTTACATACTAGCGGGAAGAACACCGGGGAGCTGTTTTTT
TRBV9	-	TRBJ2-3	-	CASSLYSDTQYF	TGTGCCAGCAGCCTCTATTCCGATACGCAGTATTTT
TRBV4-1	-	TRBJ2-5	TRBD1	CASSQVPGGAQETQYF	TGCGCCAGCAGCCAAGTCCCAGGGGGTGCTCAAGAGACCCAGTACTTC
TRBV25-1	-	TRBJ2-2	TRBD1	CASSAPTGTGTGELFF	TGTGCCAGCAGTGCGCCAACCGGGACAGGGACCGGGGAGCTGTTTTTT
TRBV6-1	-	TRBJ2-7	TRBD1	CASSESTGGFGEQYF	TGTGCCAGCAGTGAATCAACAGGGGGGTTCGGGGAGCAGTACTTC
TRBV7-2	-	TRBJ2-3	TRBD1	CASSLVWGQGATDTQYF	TGTGCCAGCAGCTTAGTTTGGGGACAGGGGGCTACAGATACGCAGTATTTT
TRBV3-1/TRBV3-2	-	TRBJ1-1	TRBD1	CASSTGGRNTEAFF	TGTGCCAGTTCTACAGGGGGCCGAAACACTGAAGCTTTCTTT
TRBV11-1	-	TRBJ2-3	-	CASRRGASTDTQYF	TGTGCCAGCCGACGGGGGGCGAGCACAGATACGCAGTATTTT